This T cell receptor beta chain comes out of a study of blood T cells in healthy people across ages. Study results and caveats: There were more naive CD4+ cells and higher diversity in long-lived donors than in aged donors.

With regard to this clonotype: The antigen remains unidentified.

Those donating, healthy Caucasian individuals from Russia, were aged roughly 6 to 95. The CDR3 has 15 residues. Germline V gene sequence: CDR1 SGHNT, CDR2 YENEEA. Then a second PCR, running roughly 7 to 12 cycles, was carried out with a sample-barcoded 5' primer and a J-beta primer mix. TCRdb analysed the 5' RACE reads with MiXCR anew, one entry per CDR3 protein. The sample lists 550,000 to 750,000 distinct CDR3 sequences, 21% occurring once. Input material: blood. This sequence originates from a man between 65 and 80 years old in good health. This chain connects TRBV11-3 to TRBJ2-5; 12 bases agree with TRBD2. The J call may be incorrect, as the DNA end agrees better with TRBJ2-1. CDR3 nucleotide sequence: TGTGCCAGCAGCCAAAGGACTAGCGGGACTAATGAGCAGTTCTTC. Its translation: CASSQRTSGTNEQFF.